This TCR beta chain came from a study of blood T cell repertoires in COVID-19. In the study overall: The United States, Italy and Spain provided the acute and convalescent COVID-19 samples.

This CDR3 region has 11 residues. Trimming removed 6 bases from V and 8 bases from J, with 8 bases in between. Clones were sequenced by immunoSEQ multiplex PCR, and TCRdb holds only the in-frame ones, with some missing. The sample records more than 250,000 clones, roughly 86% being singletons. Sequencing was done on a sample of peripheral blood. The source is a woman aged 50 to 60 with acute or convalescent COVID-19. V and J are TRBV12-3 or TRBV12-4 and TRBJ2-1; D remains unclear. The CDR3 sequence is CASSHSYEQFF. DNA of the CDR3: TGTGCCAGCAGCCACTCCTATGAGCAGTTCTTC.